The 13 T cell receptor beta chains presented below share a single source sample, sequenced in a study of tumor and adjacent non-tumor tissue in lung cancer. RNA was extracted from bulk tissue without any cell sorting. The normal lung tissue was taken more than 3 cm from the tumor edge. The library came from three nested PCR rounds adapted from ARM-PCR protocols. Each CDR3 protein gets one entry after TCRdb re-called the multiplex PCR reads with MiXCR. The sample records about 80,000 distinct CDR3 sequences, about 82% being singletons. The sequencing input was distant non-tumor lung tissue. The receptors were sampled from a man aged 55 to 70 with non-small cell lung cancer.

About this clonotype: At one end, the junction sequence differs from germline, possibly due to a read error. The V call is TRBV11-3, the J call TRBJ1-1; the D is unclear. This CDR3 has 14 amino acids. Per germline, CDR1 SGHNT and CDR2 YENEEA. The CDR3 DNA sequence: TGTGCCGGCAGCTTACAGAACTCGAACACTAAAGCTTTCTTT. Translating it yields CAGSLQNSNTKAFF. The variable domain in full, with the rest retrieved from reference TRBV11-3 and TRBJ1-1, is EAGVVQSPRYKIIEKKQPVAFWCNPISGHNTLYWYLQNLGQGPELLIRYENEEAVDDSQLPKDRFSAERLKGVDSTLKIQPAELGDSAVYLCAGSLQNSNTKAFFGQGTRLTVV.

The V and J genes are TRBV5-5 and TRBJ2-7; D may be TRBD1 or TRBD2 (5 bases each). The CDR3 totals 15 residues. CDR1 and CDR2 from the germline V gene are SGHKS and YYEKEE (reference sequence). The V end was cut by 2 bases, the J end by 7 bases, with 19 bases between. CDR3 sequence reads: CASSLGVPRRREQYF. Written as DNA, the CDR3 is TGTGCCAGCAGCTTAGGGGTCCCTCGGAGGAGGGAGCAGTACTTC.

A single count supports this clonotype. The CDR3 does not end in the conserved phenylalanine or tryptophan, so this is likely a read error. It is unclear where the CDR3 begins or ends on the DNA, so no DNA is shown, and the CDR3 is as TCRdb lists it. The rearrangement links TRBV11-3 to TRBJ2-3; the D call of TRBD1 is as the table states it, not checked on the DNA. From germline, CDR1 is SGHNT and CDR2 YENEEA. The CDR3 length equals 12 residues, ends included. The CDR3 is CASKGGADTRYY.

Worth noting for this clonotype: A single base separates this from a much larger clone, so it may be a read error. The chain is built from TRBV5-1 and TRBJ2-5, with D perhaps given as TRBD1 or TRBD2 (7 bases each). The CDR3 length is 16 residues. Trimming removed 3 bases at V and 4 bases at J, with 19 bases between. Looked up from germline, CDR1 is SGHRS and CDR2 is YFSETQ. CDR3 region: CASSYRGEGAGETQYF. The CDR3 coding sequence is TGCGCCAGCAGCTACCGCGGGGAGGGGGCCGGAGAGACCCAGTACTTC.

The rearrangement links TRBV7-8 to TRBJ2-7, with D possibly TRBD2 on 7 matching bases. Trimming cost V 8 bases and J 4 bases, with 24 bases left between them. The CDR3 has 16 amino acids. CDR1 and CDR2 (germline): SGHVS, FQNEAQ. For the CDR3, the DNA is TGTGCCAGCGCACGGGGCATGGGGGGGGCGGGTTACGAGCAGTACTTC. As protein: CASARGMGGAGYEQYF.

There are many counts of this clonotype. V and J are TRBV6-6 and TRBJ2-3; 8 nucleotides line up with TRBD2. V lost 8 bases and J lost 3; bases outside the gene matches: 4. Germline lookup yields CDR1 MNHNY and CDR2 SVGAGI (reference sequence). CDR3 length: 13 amino acids. The CDR3 nucleotides read TGTGCCAGCGGAGAGCGGGAGACAGATACGCAGTATTTT. Encoded protein: CASGERETDTQYF.

About this clonotype: One junction end does not reproduce the germline sequence, and a read error may be involved. This chain joins TRBV20-1 and TRBJ2-3; perhaps TRBD2 as D (5 bases). The CDR3 consists of 15 residues. CDR1 and CDR2 from the germline V gene are DFQATT and SNEGSKA (reference sequence). As DNA, the CDR3 is TGCAGTGCTAATAGGCGGGTGTTGGCCACAGATATGCAGTATTTT. This gives the protein CSANRRVLATDMQYF.

J is TRBJ1-2 and V is TRBV5-1; the D is unclear. The germline gives CDR1 SGHRS, CDR2 YFSETQ. Trimming left V 10 bases short and J 8 bases short, with 21 bases between. The CDR3 has 13 residues. The CDR3 nucleotides read TGCGCCGCCTGGCCCAGAGAGGGAGGAGGCTACACCTTC. It translates to CAAWPREGGGYTF.

The chain employs TRBV28 and TRBJ2-1, with TRBD1 matching over 7 bases. Germline CDR1 is MDHEN and CDR2 is SYDVKM. This CDR3 has 15 amino acids. V was pared by 10 bases and J by 4 bases, with 13 bases of the junction left unmatched. The CDR3 sequence is CANRGPYSRYNEQFF. The CDR3, as DNA: TGTGCCAACAGGGGACCATATAGCAGATACAATGAGCAGTTCTTC.

On this clonotype itself: At one of its ends the junction is not consistent with the germline gene, which may arise from a read error. The rearrangement joins TRBV28 to TRBJ1-1; D possibly corresponds to TRBD1 (5 bases). The CDR3 covers 13 residues. Germline CDR1 and CDR2: MDHEN and SYDVKM. As DNA, the CDR3 is TGTGCCGGCAGTTTACTAGCGGGGACTGAAGTTTTCTTT. Protein sequence: CAGSLLAGTEVFF.

With regard to this clonotype: Since no conserved phenylalanine or tryptophan closes the CDR3, a read error is the likely cause. The chain joins TRBV29-1 to TRBJ2-2; D may be TRBD2 (5 bases). Germline CDR1 reads SQVTM; CDR2 reads ANQGSEA. V was trimmed by 4 bases and J by 8 bases, leaving 8 bases between them. The CDR3 is 11 residues long. This CDR3 is CSVGGLGELFI. As DNA, the CDR3 is TGCAGCGTTGGAGGACTTGGGGAGCTGTTTATT.

This clonotype was counted a few times. This may stem from a read error, because a much larger clone lies one nucleotide away. V gene TRBV20-1 combines with J gene TRBJ1-2; D may be TRBD1 (5 bases). The CDR3 is made up of 13 amino acids. The germline V gene encodes CDR1 DFQATT and CDR2 SNEGSKA (reference sequence). The DNA for the CDR3 is TGCAGTGCCCCCTTCCCGGGGGACTATGCCTACACCTTC. Translation: CSAPFPGDYAYTF.

The chain links TRBV7-2 to TRBJ2-1, with 10 bases matching TRBD2. The DNA end lines up better with TRBJ2-7; the J call may be wrong. Germline lookup yields CDR1 SGHTA and CDR2 FQGNSA. CDR3 length equals 18 residues. This CDR3 reads CASSLPGSSGRSYNEQYF. In DNA form, the CDR3 reads TGTGCCAGCAGCTTACCTGGGAGTAGCGGGAGGAGCTACAATGAGCAGTACTTC.